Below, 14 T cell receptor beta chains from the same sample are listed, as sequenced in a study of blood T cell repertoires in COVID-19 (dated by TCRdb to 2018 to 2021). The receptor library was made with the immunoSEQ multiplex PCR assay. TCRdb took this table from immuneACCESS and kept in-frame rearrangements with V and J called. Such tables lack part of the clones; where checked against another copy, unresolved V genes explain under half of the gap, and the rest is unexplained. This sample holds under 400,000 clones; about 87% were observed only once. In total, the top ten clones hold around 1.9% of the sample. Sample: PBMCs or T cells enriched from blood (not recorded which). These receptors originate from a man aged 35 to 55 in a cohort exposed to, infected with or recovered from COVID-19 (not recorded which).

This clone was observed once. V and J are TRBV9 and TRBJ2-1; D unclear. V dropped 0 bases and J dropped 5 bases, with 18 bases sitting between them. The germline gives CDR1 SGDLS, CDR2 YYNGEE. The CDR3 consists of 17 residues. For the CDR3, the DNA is TGTGCCAGCAGCGTAGCTGGCCTAACAGTAATCAACAATGAGCAGTTCTTC. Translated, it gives CASSVAGLTVINNEQFF. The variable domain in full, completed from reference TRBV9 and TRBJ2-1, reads DSGVTQTPKHLITATGQRVTLRCSPRSGDLSVYWYQQSLDQGLQFLIQYYNGEERAKGNILERFSAQQFPDLHSELNLSSLELGDSALYFCASSVAGLTVINNEQFFGPGTRLTVL.

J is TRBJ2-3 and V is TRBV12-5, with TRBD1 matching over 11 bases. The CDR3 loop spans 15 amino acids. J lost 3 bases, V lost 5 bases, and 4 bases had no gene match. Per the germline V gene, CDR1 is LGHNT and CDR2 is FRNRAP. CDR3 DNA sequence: TGTGCTAGTGGTCCGGGACAGGGGGTAACAGATACGCAGTATTTT. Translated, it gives CASGPGQGVTDTQYF.

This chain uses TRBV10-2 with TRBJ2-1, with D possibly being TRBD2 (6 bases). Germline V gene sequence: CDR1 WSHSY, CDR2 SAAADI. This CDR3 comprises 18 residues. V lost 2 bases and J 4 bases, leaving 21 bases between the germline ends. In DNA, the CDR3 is TGCGCCAGCAGTGAGGGCCCTTTTTTACGGGAGTCGTACAATGAGCAGTTCTTC. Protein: CASSEGPFLRESYNEQFF.

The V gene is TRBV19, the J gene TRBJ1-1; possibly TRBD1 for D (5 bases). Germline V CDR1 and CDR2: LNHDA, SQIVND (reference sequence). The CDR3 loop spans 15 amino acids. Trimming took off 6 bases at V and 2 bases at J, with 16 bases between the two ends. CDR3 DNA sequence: TGTGCCAGTAGCTCTAGATCGACAGACAACACTGAAGCTTTCTTT. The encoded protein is CASSSRSTDNTEAFF.

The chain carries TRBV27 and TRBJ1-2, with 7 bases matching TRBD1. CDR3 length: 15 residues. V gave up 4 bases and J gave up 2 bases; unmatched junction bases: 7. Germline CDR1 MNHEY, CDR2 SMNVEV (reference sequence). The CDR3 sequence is CASSSPGQKNYGYTF. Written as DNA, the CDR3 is TGTGCCAGCAGTTCCCCGGGACAGAAGAACTATGGCTACACCTTC.

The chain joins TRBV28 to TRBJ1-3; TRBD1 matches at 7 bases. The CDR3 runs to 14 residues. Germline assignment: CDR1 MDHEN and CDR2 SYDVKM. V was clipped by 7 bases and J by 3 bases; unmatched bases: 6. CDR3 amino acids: CASMEGQVGNTIYF. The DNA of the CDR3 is TGTGCCAGCATGGAAGGACAGGTTGGAAACACCATATATTTT.

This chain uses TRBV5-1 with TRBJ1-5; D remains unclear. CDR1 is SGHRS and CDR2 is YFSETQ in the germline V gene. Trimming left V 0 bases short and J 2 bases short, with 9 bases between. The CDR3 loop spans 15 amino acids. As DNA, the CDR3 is TGCGCCAGCAGCTTGGCAGAAGAGGGCAATCAGCCCCAGCATTTT. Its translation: CASSLAEEGNQPQHF.

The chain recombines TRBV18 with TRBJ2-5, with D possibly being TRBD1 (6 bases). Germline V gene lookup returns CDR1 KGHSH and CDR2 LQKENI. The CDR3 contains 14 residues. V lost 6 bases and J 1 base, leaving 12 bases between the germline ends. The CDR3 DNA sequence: TGTGCCAGCTCGCCTCGGGACACCCAAGAGACCCAGTACTTC. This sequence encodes CASSPRDTQETQYF.

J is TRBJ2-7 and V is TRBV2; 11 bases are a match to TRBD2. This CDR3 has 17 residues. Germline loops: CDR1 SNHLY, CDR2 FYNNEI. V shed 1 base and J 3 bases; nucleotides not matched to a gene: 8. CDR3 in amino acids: CASSEGGSGRASYEQYF. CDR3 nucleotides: TGTGCCAGCAGTGAAGGGGGTAGCGGGAGGGCTAGCTACGAGCAGTACTTC.

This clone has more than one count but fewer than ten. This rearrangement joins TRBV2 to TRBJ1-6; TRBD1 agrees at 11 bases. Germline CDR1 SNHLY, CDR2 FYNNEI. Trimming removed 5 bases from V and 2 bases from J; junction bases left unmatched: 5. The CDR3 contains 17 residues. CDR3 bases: TGTGCCAGCAGTCAAGGGGGACAGGGGGCCTATAATTCACCCCTCCACTTT. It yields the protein CASSQGGQGAYNSPLHF.

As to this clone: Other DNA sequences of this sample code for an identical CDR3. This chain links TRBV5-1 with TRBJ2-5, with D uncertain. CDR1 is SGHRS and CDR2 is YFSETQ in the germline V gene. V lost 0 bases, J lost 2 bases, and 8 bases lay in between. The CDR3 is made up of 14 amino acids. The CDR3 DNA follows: TGCGCCAGCAGCTTGGGCCGGGTTCAAGAGACCCAGTACTTC. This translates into CASSLGRVQETQYF.

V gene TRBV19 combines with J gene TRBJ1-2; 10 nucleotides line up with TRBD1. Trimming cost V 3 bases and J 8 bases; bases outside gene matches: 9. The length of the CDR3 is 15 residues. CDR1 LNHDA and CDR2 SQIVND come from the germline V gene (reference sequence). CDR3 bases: TGTGCCAGTAGTATTTATGGGACAGGGGTGGAAGGCTACACCTTC. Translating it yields CASSIYGTGVEGYTF.

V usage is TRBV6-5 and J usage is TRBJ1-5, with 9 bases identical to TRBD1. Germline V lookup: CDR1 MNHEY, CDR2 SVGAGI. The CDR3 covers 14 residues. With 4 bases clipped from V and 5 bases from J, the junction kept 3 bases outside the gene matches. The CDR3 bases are TGTGCCAGCAGTTGGGGACAGGGATATCAGCCCCAGCATTTT. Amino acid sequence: CASSWGQGYQPQHF.

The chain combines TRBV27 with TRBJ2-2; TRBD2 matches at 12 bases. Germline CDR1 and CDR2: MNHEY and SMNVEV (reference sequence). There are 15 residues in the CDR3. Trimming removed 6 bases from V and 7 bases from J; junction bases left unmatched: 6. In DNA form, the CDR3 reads TGTGCCAGCAGGATTCTAGCGGGAGGGGGCGGGGAGCTGTTTTTT. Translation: CASRILAGGGGELFF.